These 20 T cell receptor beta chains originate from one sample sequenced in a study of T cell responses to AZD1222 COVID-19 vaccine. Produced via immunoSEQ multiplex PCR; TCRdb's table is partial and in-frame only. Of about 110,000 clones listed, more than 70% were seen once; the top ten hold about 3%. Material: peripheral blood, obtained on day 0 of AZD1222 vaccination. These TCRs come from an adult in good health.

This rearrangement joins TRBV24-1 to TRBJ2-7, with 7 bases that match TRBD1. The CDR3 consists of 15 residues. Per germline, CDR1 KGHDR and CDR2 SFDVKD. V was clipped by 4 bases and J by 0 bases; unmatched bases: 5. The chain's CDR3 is CATSDRTGNSYEQYF. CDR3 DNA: TGTGCCACCAGTGACAGGACAGGCAACTCCTACGAGCAGTACTTC.

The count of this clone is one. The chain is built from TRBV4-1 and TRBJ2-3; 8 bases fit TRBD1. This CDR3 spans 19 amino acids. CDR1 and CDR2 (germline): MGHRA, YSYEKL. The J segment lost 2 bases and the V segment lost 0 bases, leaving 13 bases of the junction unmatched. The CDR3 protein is CASSQDPGQAISNTDTQYF. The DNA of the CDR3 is TGCGCCAGCAGCCAAGATCCGGGACAGGCCATTTCGAACACAGATACGCAGTATTTT.

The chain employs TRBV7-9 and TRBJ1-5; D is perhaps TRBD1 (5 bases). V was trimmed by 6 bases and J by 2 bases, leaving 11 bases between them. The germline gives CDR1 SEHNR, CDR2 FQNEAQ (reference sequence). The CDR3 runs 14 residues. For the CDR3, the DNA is TGTGCCAGCAGGAGGGACGGACGCAATCAGCCCCAGCATTTT. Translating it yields CASRRDGRNQPQHF.

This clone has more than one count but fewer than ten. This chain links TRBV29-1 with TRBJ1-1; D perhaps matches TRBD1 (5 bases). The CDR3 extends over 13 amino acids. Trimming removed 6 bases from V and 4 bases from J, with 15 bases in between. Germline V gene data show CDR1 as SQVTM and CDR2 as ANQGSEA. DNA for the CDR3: TGCAGCGTCCAACCGGGGCTGGGCACTGAAGCTTTCTTT. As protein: CSVQPGLGTEAFF.

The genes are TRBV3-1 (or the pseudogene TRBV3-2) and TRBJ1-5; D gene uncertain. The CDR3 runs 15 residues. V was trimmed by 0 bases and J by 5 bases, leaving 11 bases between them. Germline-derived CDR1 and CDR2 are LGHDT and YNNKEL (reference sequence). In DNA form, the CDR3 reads TGTGCCAGCAGCCAAGAAGGTATTGGTGATCAGCCCCAGCATTTT. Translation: CASSQEGIGDQPQHF.

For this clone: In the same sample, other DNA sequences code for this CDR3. The CDR3 region has the DNA TGTGCCAGCTCACCAAGGGCGGGGGGTCAAGAGACCCAGTACTTC. It is translated as CASSPRAGGQETQYF. This chain joins TRBV18 and TRBJ2-5; TRBD2 matches at 8 bases. The junction had 4 bases not matched to a gene; V was cut back by 2 bases and J by 2 bases. This CDR3 has 15 residues. Per the germline V gene, CDR1 is KGHSH and CDR2 is LQKENI.

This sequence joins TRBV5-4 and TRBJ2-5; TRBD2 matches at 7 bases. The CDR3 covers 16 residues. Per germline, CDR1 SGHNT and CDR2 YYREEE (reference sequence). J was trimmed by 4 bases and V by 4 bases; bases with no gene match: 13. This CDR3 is CASSASSGETGETQYF. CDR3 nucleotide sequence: TGTGCCAGCAGCGCGTCAAGCGGGGAGACGGGAGAGACCCAGTACTTC.

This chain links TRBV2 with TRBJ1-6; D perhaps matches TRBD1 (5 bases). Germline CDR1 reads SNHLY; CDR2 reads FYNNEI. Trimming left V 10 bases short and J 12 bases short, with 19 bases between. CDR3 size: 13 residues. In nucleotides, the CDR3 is TGTGCCACTTCGGCGGGGCCAGTGAGACCCCTCCACTTT. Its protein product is CATSAGPVRPLHF.

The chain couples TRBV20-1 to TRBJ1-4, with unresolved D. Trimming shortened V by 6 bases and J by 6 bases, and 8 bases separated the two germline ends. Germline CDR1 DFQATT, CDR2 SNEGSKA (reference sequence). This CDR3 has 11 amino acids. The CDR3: CSASPDEKLFF. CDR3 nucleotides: TGCAGTGCGAGCCCGGATGAAAAACTGTTTTTT.

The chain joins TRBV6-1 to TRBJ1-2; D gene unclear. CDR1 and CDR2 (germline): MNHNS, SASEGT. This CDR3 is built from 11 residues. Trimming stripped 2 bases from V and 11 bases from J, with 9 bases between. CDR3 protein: CASSENVQYTF. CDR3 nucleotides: TGTGCCAGCAGTGAAAACGTCCAGTACACCTTC.

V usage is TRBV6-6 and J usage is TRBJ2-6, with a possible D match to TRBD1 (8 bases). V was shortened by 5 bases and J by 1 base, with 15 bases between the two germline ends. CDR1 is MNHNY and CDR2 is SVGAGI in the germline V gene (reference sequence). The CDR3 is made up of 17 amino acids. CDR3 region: CASSPTGGGSGANVLTF. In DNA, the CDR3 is TGTGCCAGCAGTCCTACAGGGGGAGGGTCTGGGGCCAACGTCCTGACTTTC.

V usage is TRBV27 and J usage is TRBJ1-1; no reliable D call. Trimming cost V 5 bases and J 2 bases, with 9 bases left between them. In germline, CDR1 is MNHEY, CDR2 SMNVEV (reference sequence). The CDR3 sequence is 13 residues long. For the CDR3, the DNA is TGTGCCAGCAGTCTAGGTCGCAACACTGAAGCTTTCTTT. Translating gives CASSLGRNTEAFF.

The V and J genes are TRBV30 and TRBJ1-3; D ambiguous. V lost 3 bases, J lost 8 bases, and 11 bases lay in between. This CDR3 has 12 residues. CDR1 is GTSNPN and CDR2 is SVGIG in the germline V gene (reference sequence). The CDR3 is CAWSLSWDTIYF. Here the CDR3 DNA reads TGTGCCTGGAGCCTATCTTGGGACACCATATATTTT. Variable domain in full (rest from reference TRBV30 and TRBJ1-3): SQTIHQWPATLVQPVGSPLSLECTVEGTSNPNLYWYRQAAGRGLQLLFYSVGIGQISSEVPQNLSASRPQDRQFILSSKKLLLSDSGFYLCAWSLSWDTIYFGEGSWLTVV.

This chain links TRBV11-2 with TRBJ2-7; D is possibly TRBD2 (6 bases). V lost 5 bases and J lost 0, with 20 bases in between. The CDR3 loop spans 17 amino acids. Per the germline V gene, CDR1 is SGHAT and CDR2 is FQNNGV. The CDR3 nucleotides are TGTGCCAGCAGCAGGGCCCCGGCGGGGAGGAGCTCCTACGAGCAGTACTTC. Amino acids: CASSRAPAGRSSYEQYF.

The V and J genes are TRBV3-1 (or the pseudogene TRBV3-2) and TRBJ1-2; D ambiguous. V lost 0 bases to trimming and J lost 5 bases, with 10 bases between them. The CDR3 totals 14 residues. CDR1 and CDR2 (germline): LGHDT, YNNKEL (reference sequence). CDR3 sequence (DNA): TGTGCCAGCAGCCAAGAAGTGGCGGGGTATGGCTACACCTTC. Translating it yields CASSQEVAGYGYTF.

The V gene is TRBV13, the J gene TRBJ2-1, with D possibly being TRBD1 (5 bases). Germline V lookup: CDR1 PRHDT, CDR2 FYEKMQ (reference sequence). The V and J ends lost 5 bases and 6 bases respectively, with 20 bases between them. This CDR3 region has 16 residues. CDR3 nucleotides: TGTGCCAGCAGCGCACCCTTCCCGACAGTCACCAATGAGCAGTTCTTC. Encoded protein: CASSAPFPTVTNEQFF. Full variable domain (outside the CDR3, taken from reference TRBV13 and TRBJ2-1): AAGVIQSPRHLIKEKRETATLKCYPIPRHDTVYWYQQGPGQDPQFLISFYEKMQSDKGSIPDRFSAQQFSDYHSELNMSSLELGDSALYFCASSAPFPTVTNEQFFGPGTRLTVL.

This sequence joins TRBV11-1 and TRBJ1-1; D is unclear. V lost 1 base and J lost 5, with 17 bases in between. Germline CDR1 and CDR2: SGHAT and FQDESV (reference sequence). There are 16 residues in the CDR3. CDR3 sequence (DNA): TGTGCCAGCAGCTTAGAGGGCCTAGGGTACGTGACTGAAGCTTTCTTT. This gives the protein CASSLEGLGYVTEAFF.

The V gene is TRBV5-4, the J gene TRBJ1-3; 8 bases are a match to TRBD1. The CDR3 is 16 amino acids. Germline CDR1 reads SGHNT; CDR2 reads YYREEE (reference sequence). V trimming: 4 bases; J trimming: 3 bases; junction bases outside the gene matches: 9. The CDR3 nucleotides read TGTGCCAGCAGCCCGCCCACCGGGACAGGTGGAAACACCATATATTTT. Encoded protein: CASSPPTGTGGNTIYF.

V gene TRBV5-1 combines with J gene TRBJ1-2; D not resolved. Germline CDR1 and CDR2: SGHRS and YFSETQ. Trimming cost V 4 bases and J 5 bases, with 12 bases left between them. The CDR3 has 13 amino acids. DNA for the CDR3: TGCGCCAGCAGCCTGGCCCCCGATTATGGCTACACCTTC. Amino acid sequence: CASSLAPDYGYTF. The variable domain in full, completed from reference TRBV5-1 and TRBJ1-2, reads KAGVTQTPRYLIKTRGQQVTLSCSPISGHRSVSWYQQTPGQGLQFLFEYFSETQRNKGNFPGRFSGRQFSNSRSEMNVSTLELGDSALYLCASSLAPDYGYTFGSGTRLTVV.

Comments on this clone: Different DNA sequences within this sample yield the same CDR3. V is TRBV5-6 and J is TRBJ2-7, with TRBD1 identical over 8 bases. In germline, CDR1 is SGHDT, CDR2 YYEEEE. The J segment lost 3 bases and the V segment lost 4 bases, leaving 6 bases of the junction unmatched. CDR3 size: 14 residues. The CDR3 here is CASSLGQGRYEQYF. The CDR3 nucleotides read TGTGCCAGCAGCCTTGGACAGGGCCGCTACGAGCAGTACTTC.